One T cell receptor beta chain is described in this entry. The data originate from a study of CD8+ T cells in alopecia areata. Extraction and reverse transcription of RNA yielded cDNA as the sequencing template. Sequencing was performed with immunoSEQ multiplex PCR; in TCRdb, only in-frame clones are kept and a portion is missing. The sample includes some 150,000 clones, 65% to 90% of them seen just once. V shed 1 base, J shed 4 bases, and the junction held 8 bases outside the gene matches. The V gene's germline CDR1 is MNHEY and CDR2 SVGAGI. This CDR3 has 16 residues. The treatment: oral pan-JAK inhibitor, 5-10 mg twice daily. Sampling of alopecia areata patients yielded lesional scalp punch biopsies as well as peripheral blood.

V is TRBV6-5 and J is TRBJ1-2; 8 bases are a match to TRBD1. This receptor was identified in a human donor with alopecia areata. The sample in question was CD8+ T cells sorted from blood, obtained at week 4, from a patient treated with tofacitinib. CDR3 residues: CASSYFVGQGSYGYTF. The CDR3 nucleotides are TGTGCCAGCAGTTACTTTGTCGGACAGGGAAGCTATGGCTACACCTTC.